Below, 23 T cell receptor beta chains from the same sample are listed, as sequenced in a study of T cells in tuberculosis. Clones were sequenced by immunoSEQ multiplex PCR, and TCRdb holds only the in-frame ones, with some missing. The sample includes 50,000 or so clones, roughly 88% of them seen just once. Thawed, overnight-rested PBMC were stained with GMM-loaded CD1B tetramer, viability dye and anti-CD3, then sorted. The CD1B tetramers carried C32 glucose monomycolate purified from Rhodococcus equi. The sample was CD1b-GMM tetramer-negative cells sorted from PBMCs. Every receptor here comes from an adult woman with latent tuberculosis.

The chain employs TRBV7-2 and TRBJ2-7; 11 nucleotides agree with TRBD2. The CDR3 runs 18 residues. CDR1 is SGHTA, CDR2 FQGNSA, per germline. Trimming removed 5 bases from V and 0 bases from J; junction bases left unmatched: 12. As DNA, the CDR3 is TGTGCCAGCAGCAGCAAAGTAGCGGGAGGGGGAAGCTCCTACGAGCAGTACTTC. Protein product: CASSSKVAGGGSSYEQYF.

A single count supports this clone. DNA for the CDR3: TGTGCCAGCAGCGACGCTGCGCGGGGGGCCGCAAATGAGCAGTTCTTC. Residues: CASSDAARGAANEQFF. V gene TRBV7-9 combines with J gene TRBJ2-1; 8 bases are a match to TRBD2. The CDR3 spans 16 residues. The germline CDR1 and CDR2 sequences are SEHNR and FQNEAQ (reference sequence). The V segment lost 5 bases and the J segment 7 bases; nucleotides outside the gene matches: 13.

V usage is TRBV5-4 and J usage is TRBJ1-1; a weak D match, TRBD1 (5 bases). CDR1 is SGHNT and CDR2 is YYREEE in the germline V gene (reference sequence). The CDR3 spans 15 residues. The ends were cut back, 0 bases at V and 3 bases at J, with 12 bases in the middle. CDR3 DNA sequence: TGTGCCAGCAGCTTGGAATCGGGGGAGGACACTGAAGCTTTCTTT. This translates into CASSLESGEDTEAFF.

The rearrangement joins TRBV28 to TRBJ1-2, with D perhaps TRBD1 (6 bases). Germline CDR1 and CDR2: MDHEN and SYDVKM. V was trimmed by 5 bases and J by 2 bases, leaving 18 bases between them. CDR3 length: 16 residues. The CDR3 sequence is CASSRVSRGLNYGYTF. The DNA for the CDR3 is TGTGCCAGCAGTCGCGTCTCCAGGGGCCTCAACTATGGCTACACCTTC.

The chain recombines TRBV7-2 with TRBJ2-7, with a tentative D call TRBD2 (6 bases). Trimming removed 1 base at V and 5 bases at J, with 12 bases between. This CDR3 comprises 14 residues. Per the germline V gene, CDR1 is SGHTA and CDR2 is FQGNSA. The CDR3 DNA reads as TGTGCCAGCAGCTTAGGGCTAGCGACAGACGAGCAGTACTTC. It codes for CASSLGLATDEQYF.

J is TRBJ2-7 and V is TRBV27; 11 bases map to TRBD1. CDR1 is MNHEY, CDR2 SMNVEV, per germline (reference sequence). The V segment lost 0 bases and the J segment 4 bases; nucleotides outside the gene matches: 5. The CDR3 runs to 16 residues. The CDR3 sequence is CASSLSGTGGEYEQYF. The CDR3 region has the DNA TGTGCCAGCAGTTTATCCGGGACAGGGGGAGAATACGAGCAGTACTTC.

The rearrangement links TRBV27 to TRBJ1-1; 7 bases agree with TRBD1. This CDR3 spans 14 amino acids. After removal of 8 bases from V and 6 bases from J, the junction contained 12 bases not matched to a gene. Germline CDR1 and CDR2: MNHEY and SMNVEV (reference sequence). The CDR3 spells CASGRRTGSPEAFF. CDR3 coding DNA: TGTGCCAGCGGAAGACGGACAGGCTCCCCTGAAGCTTTCTTT.

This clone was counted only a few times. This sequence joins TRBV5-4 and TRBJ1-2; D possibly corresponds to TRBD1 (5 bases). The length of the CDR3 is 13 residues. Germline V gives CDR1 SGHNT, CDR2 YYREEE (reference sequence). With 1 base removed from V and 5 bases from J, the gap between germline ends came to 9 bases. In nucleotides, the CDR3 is TGTGCCAGCAGCTTGAGCGGGGCTTATGGCTACACCTTC. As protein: CASSLSGAYGYTF.

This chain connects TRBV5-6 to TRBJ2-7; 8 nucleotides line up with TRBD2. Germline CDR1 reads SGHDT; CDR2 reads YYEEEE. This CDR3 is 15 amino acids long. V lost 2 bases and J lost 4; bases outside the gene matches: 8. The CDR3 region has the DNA TGTGCCAGCAGCTTAAACGGGAGGGCCTGGTACGAGCAGTACTTC. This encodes CASSLNGRAWYEQYF.

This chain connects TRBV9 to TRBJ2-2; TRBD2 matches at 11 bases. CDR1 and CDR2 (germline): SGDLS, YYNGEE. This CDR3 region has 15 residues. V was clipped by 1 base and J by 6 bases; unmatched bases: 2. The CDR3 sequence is CASSVLAGGPGELFF. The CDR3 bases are TGTGCCAGCAGCGTACTAGCGGGGGGCCCCGGGGAGCTGTTTTTT.

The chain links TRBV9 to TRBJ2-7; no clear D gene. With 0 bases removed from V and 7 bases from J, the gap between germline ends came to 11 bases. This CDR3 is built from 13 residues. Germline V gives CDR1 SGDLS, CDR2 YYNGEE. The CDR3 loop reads CASSVEQYSEQYF. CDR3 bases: TGTGCCAGCAGCGTAGAACAGTATTCGGAGCAGTACTTC.

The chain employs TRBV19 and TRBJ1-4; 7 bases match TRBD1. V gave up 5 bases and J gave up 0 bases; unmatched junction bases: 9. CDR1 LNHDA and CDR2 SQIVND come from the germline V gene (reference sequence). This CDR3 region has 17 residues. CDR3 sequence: CASSLRQGPTTNEKLFF. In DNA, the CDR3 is TGTGCCAGTAGTCTGAGACAGGGACCAACAACTAATGAAAAACTGTTTTTT.

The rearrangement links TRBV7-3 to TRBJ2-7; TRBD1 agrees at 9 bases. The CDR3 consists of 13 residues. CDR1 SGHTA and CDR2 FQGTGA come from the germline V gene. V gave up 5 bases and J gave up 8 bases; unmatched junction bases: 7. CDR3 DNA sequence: TGTGCCAGCAGCCCCCGGACAGGGGATAAGCAGTACTTC. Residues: CASSPRTGDKQYF.

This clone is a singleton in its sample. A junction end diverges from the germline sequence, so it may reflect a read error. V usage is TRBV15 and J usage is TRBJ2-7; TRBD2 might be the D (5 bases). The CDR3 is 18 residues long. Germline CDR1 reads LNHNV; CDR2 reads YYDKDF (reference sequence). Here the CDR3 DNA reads TGTGCCACCAGCAGAGATTCGGGGAGCTCGGGCATAATCTACGGGCAGTACTTC. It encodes CATSRDSGSSGIIYGQYF. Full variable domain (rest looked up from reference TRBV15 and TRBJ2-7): DAMVIQNPRYQVTQFGKPVTLSCSQTLNHNVMYWYQQKSSQAPKLLFHYYDKDFNNEADTPDNFQSRRPNTSFCFLDIRSPGLGDTAMYLCATSRDSGSSGIIYGQYFGPGTRLTVT.

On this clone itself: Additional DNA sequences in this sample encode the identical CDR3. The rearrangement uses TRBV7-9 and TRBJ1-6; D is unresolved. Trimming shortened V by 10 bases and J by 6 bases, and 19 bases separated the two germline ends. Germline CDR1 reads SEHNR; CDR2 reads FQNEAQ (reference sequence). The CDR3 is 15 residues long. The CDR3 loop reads CANLIRNKSNSPLHF. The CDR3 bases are TGTGCCAACTTAATCAGGAACAAAAGTAATTCACCCCTCCACTTT.

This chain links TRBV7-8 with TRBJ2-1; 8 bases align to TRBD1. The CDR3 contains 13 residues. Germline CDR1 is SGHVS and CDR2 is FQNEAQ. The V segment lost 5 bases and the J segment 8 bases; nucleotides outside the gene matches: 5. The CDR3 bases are TGTGCCAGCAGCATGGACAGGGAGGATGAGCAGTTCTTC. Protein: CASSMDREDEQFF.

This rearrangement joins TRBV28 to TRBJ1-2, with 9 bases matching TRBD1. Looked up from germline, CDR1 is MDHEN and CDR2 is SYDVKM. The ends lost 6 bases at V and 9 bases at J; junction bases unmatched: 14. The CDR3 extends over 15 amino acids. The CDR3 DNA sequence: TGTGCCAGCAGCCCATACCGGGACAGGGATTATCGCTACACCTTC. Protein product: CASSPYRDRDYRYTF.

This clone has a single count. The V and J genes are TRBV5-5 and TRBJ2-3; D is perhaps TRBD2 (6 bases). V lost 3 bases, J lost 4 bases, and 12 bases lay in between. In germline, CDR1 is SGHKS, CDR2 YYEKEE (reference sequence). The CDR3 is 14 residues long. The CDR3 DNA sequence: TGTGCCAGCAGCTCGGAATGGGGGGCAGATACGCAGTATTTT. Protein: CASSSEWGADTQYF.

DNA of the CDR3: TGTGCCAGCAGTTTATCCAGGCCCTATGGCTACACCTTC. Translating it yields CASSLSRPYGYTF. This chain joins TRBV28 and TRBJ1-2; D gene unclear. V was cut by 1 base and J by 4 bases, with 7 bases left in between. The CDR3 totals 13 residues. Per germline, CDR1 MDHEN and CDR2 SYDVKM.

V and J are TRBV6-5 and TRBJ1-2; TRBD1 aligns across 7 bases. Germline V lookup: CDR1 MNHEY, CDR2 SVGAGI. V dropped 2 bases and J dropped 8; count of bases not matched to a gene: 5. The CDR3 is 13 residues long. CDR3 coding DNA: TGTGCCAGCAGTTACCTCGGACAGGACGGCTACACCTTC. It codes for CASSYLGQDGYTF.

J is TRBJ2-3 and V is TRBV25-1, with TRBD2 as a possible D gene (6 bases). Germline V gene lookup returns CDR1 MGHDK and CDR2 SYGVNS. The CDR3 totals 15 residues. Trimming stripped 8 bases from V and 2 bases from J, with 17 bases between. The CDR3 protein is CASSRPGGSTDTQYF. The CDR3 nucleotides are TGTGCCAGCTCCCGCCCCGGGGGATCCACAGATACGCAGTATTTT.

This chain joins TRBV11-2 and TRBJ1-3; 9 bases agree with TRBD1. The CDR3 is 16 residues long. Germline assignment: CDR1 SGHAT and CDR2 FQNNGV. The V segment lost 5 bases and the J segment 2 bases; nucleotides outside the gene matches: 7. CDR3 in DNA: TGTGCCAGCAGCCTCAGGGGACAGGGTGCTGGAAACACCATATATTTT. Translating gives CASSLRGQGAGNTIYF. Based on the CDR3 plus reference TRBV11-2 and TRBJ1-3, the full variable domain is EAGVAQSPRYKIIEKRQSVAFWCNPISGHATLYWYQQILGQGPKLLIQFQNNGVVDDSQLPKDRFSAERLKGVDSTLKIQPAKLEDSAVYLCASSLRGQGAGNTIYFGEGSWLTVV.

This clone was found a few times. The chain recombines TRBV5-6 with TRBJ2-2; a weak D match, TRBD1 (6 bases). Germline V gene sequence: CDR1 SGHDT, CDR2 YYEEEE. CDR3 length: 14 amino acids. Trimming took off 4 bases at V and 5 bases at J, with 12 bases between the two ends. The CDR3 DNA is TGTGCCAGCAGCCCCGCTCAGGGGACCGGGGAGCTGTTTTTT. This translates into CASSPAQGTGELFF.